This T cell receptor beta chain was recorded in a study of blood T cell repertoires in COVID-19. Turning to the study itself: Some COVID-19 samples were acute and others convalescent; all came from the United States, Italy and Spain. PBMCs, B-cell-depleted T cells, or T cells provided the cDNA or gDNA that made up the material.

Trimming removed 2 bases from V and 3 bases from J; junction bases left unmatched: 2. Germline CDR1 SGHRS, CDR2 YFSETQ. There are 14 residues in the CDR3. Seattle's enrolled individuals joined amid active infection and were then monitored longitudinally. In the original analysis: Reference gene primer amplification gave nucleated cell count estimates. Sequenced by immunoSEQ multiplex PCR; TCRdb stores in-frame clones only, minus some. V and J calls and clone size are given by that table; D and trimming were obtained from the DNA. The sample has a few hundred thousand clones, more than 70% seen once. The rearrangement links TRBV5-1 to TRBJ1-1, with 9 bases lining up with TRBD1. This receptor was identified in a woman between 25 and 40 years old with COVID-19, enrolled during active disease. Sequencing was carried out using peripheral blood. Here the CDR3 reads CASSFGQGYTEAFF. The CDR3 bases are TGCGCCAGCAGCTTCGGACAGGGGTACACTGAAGCTTTCTTT.